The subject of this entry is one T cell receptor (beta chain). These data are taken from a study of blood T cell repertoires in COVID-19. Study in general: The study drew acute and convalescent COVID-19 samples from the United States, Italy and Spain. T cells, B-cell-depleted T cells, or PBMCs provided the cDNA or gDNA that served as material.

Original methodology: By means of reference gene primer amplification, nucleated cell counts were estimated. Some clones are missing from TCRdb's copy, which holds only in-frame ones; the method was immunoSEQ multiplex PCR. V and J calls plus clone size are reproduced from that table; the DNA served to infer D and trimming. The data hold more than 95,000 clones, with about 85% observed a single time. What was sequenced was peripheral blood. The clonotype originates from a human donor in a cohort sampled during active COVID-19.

This CDR3 is CASSPGRGATDTQYF. In nucleotides, the CDR3 is TGTGCCAGCAGCCCCGGGCGGGGGGCCACAGATACGCAGTATTTT. The V gene is TRBV7-9, the J gene TRBJ2-3, with 8 bases identical to TRBD2. The length of the CDR3 is 15 residues. Germline CDR1 reads SEHNR; CDR2 reads FQNEAQ (reference sequence). V was clipped by 5 bases and J by 2 bases; unmatched bases: 6.